Reported below is one T cell receptor beta chain. Germline V gives CDR1 MNHEY, CDR2 SVGAGI. Trimming removed 2 bases from V and 7 bases from J, with 12 bases in between. The CDR3 sequence is 15 residues long. The record originates from a study of T cell responses to AZD1222 COVID-19 vaccine. Data came from immunoSEQ multiplex PCR; TCRdb stores just in-frame clones and leaves some out. The table shows around 180,000 clones, with approximately 90% occurring only once. The TCR sequence derives from an adult in good health. V is TRBV6-5 and J is TRBJ1-6; D may be TRBD1 (6 bases). The specimen comprised peripheral blood, sampled on day 0 of AZD1222 vaccination. DNA of the CDR3: TGTGCCAGCAGTTACGTTAGCAGGGGAAATTCACCCCTCCACTTT. Translation gives CASSYVSRGNSPLHF.